The clone carrying this T cell receptor (beta chain) has a handful of counts. Its antigen is not identified. Amplified TCR beta CDR3 regions were obtained using RNA transcripts as template. Following a first-round RT-PCR that used HTBI primers, a second-round multiplex PCR was carried out. Each CDR3 protein is one row after TCRdb ran MiXCR on the multiplex PCR reads. The sample shows hundreds of thousands of distinct CDR3 sequences, approximately 39% of them seen only once. Ophthalmopathy donors' eye disease showed moderate-to-severe activity, CAS of at least 3, NOSPECS of at least 4 and duration under 3 months. The data originate from a study of Graves' ophthalmopathy and Graves' hyperthyroidism. At the level of the study: The authors collected peripheral blood at initial diagnosis, before any treatment. Study-wide results and caveats: At 70.59% sensitivity and 72.22% specificity, the model predicted progression of the ophthalmopathy.

Trimming removed 1 base from V and 0 bases from J, with 17 bases in between. CDR1 and CDR2 from the germline V gene are SGHRS and YFSETQ. CDR3 length: 17 amino acids. Specimen: peripheral blood. This TCR came from an adult man with Graves' ophthalmopathy. The chain has TRBV5-1 and TRBJ2-7; D not certain. In DNA form, the CDR3 reads TGCGCCAGCAGCTTGTATGGCCGGTCAAGGAGCTCCTACGAGCAGTACTTC. It codes for CASSLYGRSRSSYEQYF.